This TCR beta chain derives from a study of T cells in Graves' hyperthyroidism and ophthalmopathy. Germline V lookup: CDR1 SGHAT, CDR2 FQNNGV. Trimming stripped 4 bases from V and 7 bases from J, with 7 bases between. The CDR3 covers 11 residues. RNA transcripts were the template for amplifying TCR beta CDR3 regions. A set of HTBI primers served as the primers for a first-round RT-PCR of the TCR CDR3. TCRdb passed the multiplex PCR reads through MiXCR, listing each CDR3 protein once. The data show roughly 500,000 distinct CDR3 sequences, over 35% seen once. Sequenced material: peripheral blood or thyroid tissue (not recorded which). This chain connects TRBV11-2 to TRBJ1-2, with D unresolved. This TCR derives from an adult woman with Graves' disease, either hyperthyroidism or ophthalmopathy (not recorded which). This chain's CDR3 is CASSSSGGYTF. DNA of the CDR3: TGTGCCAGCAGCTCGAGCGGTGGCTACACCTTC.